One and the same sample provided the 12 T cell receptor beta chains below, sequenced in a study of glioma-infiltrating T cells. Using RNA template, CDR3s of TCR alpha and beta were amplified with iRepertoire arm-PCR. TCRdb independently ran MiXCR on the multiplex PCR reads; one entry per CDR3 protein. This sample has about 400,000 distinct CDR3 sequences, with roughly 41% found just once. The material sequenced was glioma tissue, nonneoplastic brain tissue, or PBMCs (not recorded which). These receptors were obtained from a human donor with low-grade glioma or glioblastoma, undergoing nonglioma brain surgery, or in good health (not recorded which).

This clonotype has just one count. The gene calls are TRBV7-9 and TRBJ1-2, with D possibly matching TRBD1 (5 bases). Germline CDR1 SEHNR, CDR2 FQNEAQ (reference sequence). The CDR3 has 15 amino acids. V was cut by 4 bases and J by 9 bases, with 21 bases left in between. The DNA for the CDR3 is TGTGCCAGCAGCTCGCTCCAGGGTGTAGGGTATAGCTACACCTTC. Its protein product is CASSSLQGVGYSYTF.

This clonotype was recorded once. V and J are TRBV28 and TRBJ2-1; D call uncertain. In germline, CDR1 is MDHEN, CDR2 SYDVKM. V was clipped by 1 base and J by 0 bases, with 19 bases between them. The CDR3 is 19 residues long. The DNA of the CDR3 is TGTGCCAGCAGTTTATACGGCCCTATTTCGGGCCTCTCCTACAATGAGCAGTTCTTC. This codes for CASSLYGPISGLSYNEQFF. Drawing the rest from reference TRBV28 and TRBJ2-1, the complete variable domain is DVKVTQSSRYLVKRTGEKVFLECVQDMDHENMFWYRQDPGLGLRLIYFSYDVKMKEKGDIPEGYSVSREKKERFSLILESASTNQTSMYLCASSLYGPISGLSYNEQFFGPGTRLTVL.

In the case of this clonotype: This clone may be a read error of a much larger clone one base away. This sequence joins TRBV6-2 or TRBV6-3 and TRBJ1-5; a possible D gene is TRBD1 (6 bases). The germline V and J ends were trimmed by 6 bases and 4 bases, with 22 bases remaining between them. CDR3 length: 17 residues. Germline lookup yields CDR1 MNHEY and CDR2 SVGEGT. The CDR3 DNA reads TGTGCCAGCAGATCCCCAGGGGCCGGAGGTAGGAATCAGCCCCAGCATTTT. This translates into CASRSPGAGGRNQPQHF.

The rearrangement uses TRBV2 and TRBJ1-1; 10 bases line up with TRBD1. The V segment lost 4 bases and the J segment 5 bases; nucleotides outside the gene matches: 13. Germline lookup yields CDR1 SNHLY and CDR2 FYNNEI. There are 17 residues in the CDR3. The CDR3 coding sequence is TGTGCCAGCAGTGGATCCCCGGGACAGGGGTTTGCAACTGAAGCTTTCTTT. It yields the protein CASSGSPGQGFATEAFF.

This clonotype was recorded many times. V usage is TRBV27 and J usage is TRBJ1-5; TRBD1 might be the D (6 bases). The CDR3 is made up of 16 amino acids. V was clipped by 5 bases and J by 5 bases, with 19 bases between them. Germline CDR1 reads MNHEY; CDR2 reads SMNVEV (reference sequence). The chain's CDR3 is CASSPKGVGGYQPQHF. Written as DNA, the CDR3 is TGTGCCAGCAGTCCTAAGGGGGTAGGGGGTTATCAGCCCCAGCATTTT.

Points on this clonotype: A read error may produce the germline difference seen at one junction end. The rearrangement links TRBV24-1 to TRBJ2-2; D possibly corresponds to TRBD1 (6 bases). The CDR3 loop spans 14 amino acids. The germline CDR1 and CDR2 sequences are KGHDR and SFDVKD. This CDR3 is CDTRQDSNTGELFF. The CDR3 DNA reads TGTGACACCCGACAGGACTCGAACACCGGGGAGCTGTTTTTT.

The rearrangement joins TRBV20-1 to TRBJ2-2; 9 nucleotides agree with TRBD1. Looked up from germline, CDR1 is DFQATT and CDR2 is SNEGSKA (reference sequence). V dropped 1 base and J dropped 3; count of bases not matched to a gene: 6. The CDR3 spans 16 residues. CDR3 residues: CSARVPGQGHTGELFF. The DNA for the CDR3 is TGCAGTGCTAGAGTTCCGGGACAGGGACACACCGGGGAGCTGTTTTTT.

A word on this clonotype: A much larger clone is a single base away; this may be a read error. The rearrangement uses TRBV28 and TRBJ2-7; D remains unclear. CDR1 MDHEN and CDR2 SYDVKM come from the germline V gene. This CDR3 has 14 amino acids. CDR3 nucleotides: TGTGCCAGCAGTTTAAGGCGACGGCACTACGAGCAGTGCTTC. This translates into CASSLRRRHYEQCF.

This clonotype was observed a handful of times. V usage is TRBV20-1 and J usage is TRBJ1-1; D not resolved. CDR1 and CDR2 from the germline V gene are DFQATT and SNEGSKA (reference sequence). Trimming cost V 3 bases and J 3 bases, with 5 bases left between them. CDR3 length: 11 amino acids. CDR3 sequence reads: CSASDYTEAFF. The CDR3, as DNA: TGCAGTGCTAGTGACTACACTGAAGCTTTCTTT.

This clonotype was seen repeatedly, ten times or more. V gene TRBV6-5 combines with J gene TRBJ1-2; the D gene is possibly TRBD1 (5 bases). Trimming removed 0 bases at V and 0 bases at J, with 11 bases between. Germline CDR1 and CDR2: MNHEY and SVGAGI. The CDR3 covers 16 residues. The CDR3 DNA is TGTGCCAGCAGTTACTCGGGGACCGTTACTAACTATGGCTACACCTTC. Its translation: CASSYSGTVTNYGYTF.

This rearrangement joins TRBV27 to TRBJ2-2; weak D call: TRBD2 (5 bases). There are 13 residues in the CDR3. CDR1 MNHEY and CDR2 SMNVEV come from the germline V gene (reference sequence). V lost 0 bases, J lost 17 bases, and 16 bases lay in between. The CDR3 DNA sequence: TGTGCCAGCAGTTTATCGACCCCCGGGGAGCCTTTTTTT. Translating gives CASSLSTPGEPFF.

In its sample, this clonotype was seen a few times. The rearrangement links TRBV5-4 to TRBJ2-5, with 9 nucleotides matching TRBD2. The junction had 5 bases not matched to a gene; V was cut back by 4 bases and J by 4 bases. Germline-derived CDR1 and CDR2 are SGHNT and YYREEE (reference sequence). The CDR3 length is 14 residues. CDR3 sequence: CASSQAGGAETQYF. CDR3 nucleotides: TGTGCCAGCAGCCAAGCGGGGGGCGCAGAGACCCAGTACTTC. The variable domain in full, completed from reference TRBV5-4 and TRBJ2-5, reads ETGVTQSPTHLIKTRGQQVTLRCSSQSGHNTVSWYQQALGQGPQFIFQYYREEENGRGNFPPRFSGLQFPNYSSELNVNALELDDSALYLCASSQAGGAETQYFGPGTRLLVL.